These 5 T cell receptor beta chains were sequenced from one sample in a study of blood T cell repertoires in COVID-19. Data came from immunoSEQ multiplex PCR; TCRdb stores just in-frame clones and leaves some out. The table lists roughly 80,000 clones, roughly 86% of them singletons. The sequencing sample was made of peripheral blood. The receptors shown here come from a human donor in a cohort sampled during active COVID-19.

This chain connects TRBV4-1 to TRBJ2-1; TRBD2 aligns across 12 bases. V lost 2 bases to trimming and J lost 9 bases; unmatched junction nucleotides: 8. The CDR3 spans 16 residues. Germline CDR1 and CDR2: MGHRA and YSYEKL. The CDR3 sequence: CASSQRPSGGAGEQFF. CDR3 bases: TGCGCCAGCAGCCAAAGGCCTAGCGGGGGGGCAGGTGAGCAGTTCTTC.

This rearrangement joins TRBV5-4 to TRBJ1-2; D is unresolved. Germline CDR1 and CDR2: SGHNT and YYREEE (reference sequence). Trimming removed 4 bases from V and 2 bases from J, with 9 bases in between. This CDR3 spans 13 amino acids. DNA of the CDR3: TGTGCCAGCAGCCTGACATCAAACTATGGCTACACCTTC. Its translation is CASSLTSNYGYTF.

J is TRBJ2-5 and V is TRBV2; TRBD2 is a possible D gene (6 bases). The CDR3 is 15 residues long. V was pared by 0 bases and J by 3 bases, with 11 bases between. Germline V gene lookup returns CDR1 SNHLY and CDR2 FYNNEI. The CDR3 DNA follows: TGTGCCAGCAGTGAAGCGACCGCGGGGAAAGAGACCCAGTACTTC. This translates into CASSEATAGKETQYF.

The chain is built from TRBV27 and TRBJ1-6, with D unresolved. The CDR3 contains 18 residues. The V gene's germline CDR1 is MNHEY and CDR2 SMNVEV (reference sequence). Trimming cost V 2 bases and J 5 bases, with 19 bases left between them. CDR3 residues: CASSLTINTEWDNSPLHF. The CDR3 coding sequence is TGTGCCAGCAGTTTAACTATTAACACGGAGTGGGATAATTCACCCCTCCACTTT.

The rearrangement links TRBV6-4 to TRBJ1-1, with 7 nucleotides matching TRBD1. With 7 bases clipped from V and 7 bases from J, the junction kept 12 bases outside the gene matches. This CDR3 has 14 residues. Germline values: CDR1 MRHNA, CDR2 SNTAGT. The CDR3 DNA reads TGTGCCAGCAAAAGGACAGGAGGGAATAATGAAGCTTTCTTT. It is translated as CASKRTGGNNEAFF.